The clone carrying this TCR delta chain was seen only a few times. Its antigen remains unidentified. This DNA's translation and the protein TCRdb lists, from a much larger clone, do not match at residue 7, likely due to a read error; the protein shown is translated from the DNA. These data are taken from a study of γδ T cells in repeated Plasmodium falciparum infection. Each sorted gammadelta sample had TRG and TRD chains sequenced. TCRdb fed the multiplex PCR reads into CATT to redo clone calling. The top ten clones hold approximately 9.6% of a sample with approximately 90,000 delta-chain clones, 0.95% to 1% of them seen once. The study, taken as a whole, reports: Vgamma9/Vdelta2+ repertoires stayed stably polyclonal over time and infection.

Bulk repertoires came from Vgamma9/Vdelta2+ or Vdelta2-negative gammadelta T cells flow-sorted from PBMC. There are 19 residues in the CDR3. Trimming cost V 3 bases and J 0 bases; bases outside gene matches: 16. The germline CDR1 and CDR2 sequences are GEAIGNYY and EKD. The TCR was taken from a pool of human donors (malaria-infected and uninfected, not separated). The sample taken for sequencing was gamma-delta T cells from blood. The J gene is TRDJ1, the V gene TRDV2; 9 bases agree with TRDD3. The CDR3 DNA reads TGTGCCTGTGACTCCTTCTGTACTGGGGGACCCCCGTACACCGATAAACTCATCTTT. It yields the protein CACDSFCTGGPPYTDKLIF.